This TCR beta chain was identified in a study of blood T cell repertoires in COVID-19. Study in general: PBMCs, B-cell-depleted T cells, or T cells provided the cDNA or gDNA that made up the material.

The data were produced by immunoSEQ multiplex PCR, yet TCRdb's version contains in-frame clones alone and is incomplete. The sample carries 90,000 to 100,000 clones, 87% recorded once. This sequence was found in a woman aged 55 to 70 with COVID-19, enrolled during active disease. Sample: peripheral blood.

This chain's CDR3 is CASSVDPGGREQYF. DNA of the CDR3: TGTGCCAGCAGCGTAGACCCAGGGGGCAGAGAGCAGTACTTC. This chain joins TRBV9 and TRBJ2-7, with TRBD1 matching 8 bases. J was trimmed by 7 bases and V by 0 bases; bases with no gene match: 6. This CDR3 comprises 14 residues. From germline, CDR1 is SGDLS and CDR2 YYNGEE.